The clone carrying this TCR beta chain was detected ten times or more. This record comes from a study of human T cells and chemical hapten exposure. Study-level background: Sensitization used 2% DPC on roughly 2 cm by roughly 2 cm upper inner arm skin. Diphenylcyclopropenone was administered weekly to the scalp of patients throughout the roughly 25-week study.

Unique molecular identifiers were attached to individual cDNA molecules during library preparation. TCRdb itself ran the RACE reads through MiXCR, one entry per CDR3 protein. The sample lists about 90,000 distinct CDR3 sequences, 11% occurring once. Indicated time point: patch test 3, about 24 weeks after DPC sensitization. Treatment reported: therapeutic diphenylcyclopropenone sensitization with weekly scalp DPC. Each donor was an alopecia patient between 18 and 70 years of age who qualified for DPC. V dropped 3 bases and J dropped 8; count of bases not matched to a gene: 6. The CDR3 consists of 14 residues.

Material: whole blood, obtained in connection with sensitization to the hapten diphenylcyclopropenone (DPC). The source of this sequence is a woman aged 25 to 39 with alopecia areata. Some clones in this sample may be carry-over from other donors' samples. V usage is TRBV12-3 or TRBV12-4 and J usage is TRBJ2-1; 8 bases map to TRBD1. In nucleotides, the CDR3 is TGTGCCAGCAGTTTCCAGGGGGCTAAGGATGAGCAGTTCTTC. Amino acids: CASSFQGAKDEQFF.